These 32 T cell receptor beta chains share one sample of origin, sequenced in a study. Tregs were sorted as CD4+CD25+CD127-/low cells. One entry per CDR3 protein, called by TCRdb with MiXCR from the 5' RACE reads. Among 10,000 to 12,000 distinct CDR3 sequences listed, approximately 17% were seen once. The sequenced sample was Tregs sorted from a lymph node. Receptors were obtained from a female donor with breast cancer.

Relative to its sample, this clonotype is medium-sized. The V and J genes are TRBV20-1 and TRBJ1-2, with TRBD1 matching over 9 bases. There are 13 residues in the CDR3. CDR1 and CDR2 (germline): DFQATT, SNEGSKA (reference sequence). The junction had 4 bases not matched to a gene; V was cut back by 3 bases and J by 5 bases. The CDR3 protein is CSARRGTGYGYTF. As DNA, the CDR3 is TGCAGTGCTAGGAGGGGGACAGGGTATGGCTACACCTTC.

The chain carries TRBV5-1 and TRBJ2-3; a possible D gene is TRBD1 (5 bases). V was pared by 3 bases and J by 4 bases, with 21 bases between. From germline, CDR1 is SGHRS and CDR2 YFSETQ. The CDR3 covers 17 residues. The CDR3 protein is CASSSGAGQSSADTQYF. The CDR3 nucleotides are TGCGCCAGCAGCTCTGGCGCAGGGCAGTCCAGTGCAGATACGCAGTATTTT.

This clonotype was observed at least ten times. This chain joins TRBV7-2 and TRBJ2-2, with 10 bases aligning to TRBD2. This CDR3 has 15 residues. Trimming cost V 2 bases and J 6 bases; bases outside gene matches: 3. Germline CDR1 is SGHTA and CDR2 is FQGNSA. CDR3 residues: CASSLSSGSPGELFF. The CDR3 nucleotides are TGTGCCAGCAGCTTATCTAGCGGGAGCCCCGGGGAGCTGTTTTTT.

About this clonotype itself: A single base separates this from a much larger clone, so it may be a read error. V is TRBV4-2 and J is TRBJ1-4, with D perhaps TRBD1 (6 bases). Trimming cost V 0 bases and J 11 bases, with 10 bases left between them. Germline-derived CDR1 and CDR2 are LGHNA and YNFKEQ. The CDR3 extends over 13 amino acids. The CDR3 loop reads CASSQEGQGKLFF. DNA of the CDR3: TGTGCCAGCAGCCAAGAGGGCCAGGGGAAACTGTTTTTT.

This clonotype was observed a handful of times. A read error may explain this, as a much larger clone is one base away. The J gene is TRBJ2-1, the V gene TRBV6-5; TRBD2 agrees at 8 bases. V shed 5 bases and J 10 bases; nucleotides not matched to a gene: 22. Germline assignment: CDR1 MNHEY and CDR2 SVGAGI. This CDR3 has 18 residues. The CDR3 here is CASSPEPAAGDWVWEQFF. The CDR3 bases are TGTGCCAGCAGTCCCGAACCCGCAGCGGGAGACTGGGTGTGGGAGCAGTTCTTC.

By frequency in the sample, this clonotype is medium-sized (0.01 to 0.1%). The chain carries TRBV7-9 and TRBJ2-6; tentatively, D is TRBD1 (6 bases). Germline V gene data show CDR1 as SEHNR and CDR2 as FQNEAQ (reference sequence). Deletions cut 8 bases from V and 2 bases from J, with 10 bases between. The CDR3 length is 14 residues. CDR3 sequence (DNA): TGTGCCAGCGACGAGGGGGCTGGGGCCAACGTCCTGACTTTC. Residues: CASDEGAGANVLTF.

This clonotype was observed at least ten times. The chain couples TRBV7-2 to TRBJ2-6; D assignment may be TRBD1 or TRBD2 (5 bases each). The CDR3 covers 17 residues. Trimming stripped 5 bases from V and 1 base from J, with 15 bases between. Looked up from germline, CDR1 is SGHTA and CDR2 is FQGNSA. The CDR3 region has the DNA TGTGCCAGCAGCAGGGACCACCCTAATTCTGGGGCCAACGTCCTGACTTTC. Protein: CASSRDHPNSGANVLTF.

This clonotype turned up a few times. This may arise from a read error, as a much more abundant clone is one base away. This chain uses TRBV9 with TRBJ2-5, with D uncertain. From germline, CDR1 is SGDLS and CDR2 YYNGEE. This CDR3 region has 11 residues. CDR3 bases: TGTGCCGGCAGCGTACAAGAGACCCAGTACTTC. Translation: CAGSVQETQYF.

This clonotype is labeled as medium-sized. The V gene is TRBV7-2, the J gene TRBJ2-7; maybe TRBD1 (5 bases). V shed 2 bases and J shed 2 bases, with 13 bases lying between them. Germline V gene sequence: CDR1 SGHTA, CDR2 FQGNSA. The CDR3 sequence is 15 residues long. In DNA form, the CDR3 reads TGTGCCAGCAGCTTAATCGTACAGGCGACCTACGAGCAGTACTTC. The encoded protein is CASSLIVQATYEQYF.

The chain links TRBV25-1 to TRBJ2-7; D could derive from TRBD1 or TRBD2 (6 bases each). Trimming left V 6 bases short and J 1 base short, with 13 bases between. CDR1 is MGHDK, CDR2 SYGVNS, per germline. This CDR3 comprises 14 residues. This CDR3 reads CASSYEGGSYEQYF. The CDR3 nucleotides read TGTGCCAGCAGCTACGAGGGGGGATCCTACGAGCAGTACTTC.

In its sample, this clonotype was seen a few times. A much larger clone lies a single base off, so this may be a read error. V is TRBV12-3 or TRBV12-4 and J is TRBJ1-2; D may be TRBD1 (5 bases). The CDR3 has 12 amino acids. With 5 bases removed from V and 6 bases from J, the gap between germline ends came to 10 bases. Here the CDR3 DNA reads TGTGCCAGCAGTGACAGAGGCCATGGCTACACCTTC. Protein: CASSDRGHGYTF.

This clonotype is categorized as medium-sized. The chain has TRBV7-9 and TRBJ2-1, with D uncertain. The germline V gene encodes CDR1 SEHNR and CDR2 FQNEAQ (reference sequence). The ends were cut back, 6 bases at V and 8 bases at J, with 17 bases in the middle. This CDR3 spans 14 amino acids. The CDR3 reads CASRPNGRTDEQFF. For the CDR3, the DNA is TGTGCCAGCAGACCGAACGGACGAACCGATGAGCAGTTCTTC.

This clonotype is judged medium-sized. The V and J genes are TRBV12-3 or TRBV12-4 and TRBJ2-2; TRBD1 is a possible D gene (6 bases). V was trimmed by 4 bases and J by 6 bases, leaving 21 bases between them. The CDR3 totals 17 residues. CDR3 DNA sequence: TGTGCCAGCAGTTCTTTACCGGGCACAGGGATCGCCGGGGAGCTGTTTTTT. Protein product: CASSSLPGTGIAGELFF.

About this clonotype itself: It may be a read error: a sequence one base away is much more abundant. This rearrangement joins TRBV24-1 to TRBJ1-1, with D possibly being TRBD1 (6 bases). The CDR3 contains 14 residues. Germline assignment: CDR1 KGHDR and CDR2 SFDVKD. Trimming took off 7 bases at V and 3 bases at J, with 14 bases between the two ends. CDR3 protein: CATRDAGVDTEAFF. The CDR3 region has the DNA TGTGCCACCAGAGATGCAGGGGTGGACACTGAAGCTTTCTTT.

This clonotype is medium-sized within its sample. The rearrangement joins TRBV18 to TRBJ2-7; TRBD2 matches 10 bases. Germline CDR1 KGHSH, CDR2 LQKENI. CDR3 length: 15 residues. Trimming at V came to 3 bases and at J to 0 bases, leaving 2 bases not matched to a gene. CDR3 sequence: CASSPGLAASYEQYF. CDR3 nucleotide sequence: TGTGCCAGCTCACCCGGACTAGCGGCCTCCTACGAGCAGTACTTC.

V gene TRBV18 combines with J gene TRBJ2-1; D gene ambiguous. Trimming cost V 1 base and J 7 bases, with 5 bases left between them. The germline V gene encodes CDR1 KGHSH and CDR2 LQKENI. This CDR3 is 12 amino acids long. The CDR3 is CASSPRVNEQFF. DNA of the CDR3: TGTGCCAGCTCACCACGAGTGAATGAGCAGTTCTTC. The whole variable domain, remainder taken from reference TRBV18 and TRBJ2-1, is NAGVMQNPRHLVRRRGQEARLRCSPMKGHSHVYWYRQLPEEGLKFMVYLQKENIIDESGMPKERFSAEFPKEGPSILRIQQVVRGDSAAYFCASSPRVNEQFFGPGTRLTVL.

This chain links TRBV5-1 with TRBJ1-1; the D is unclear. Trimming removed 4 bases from V and 2 bases from J, with 9 bases in between. This CDR3 is 13 amino acids long. Germline assignment: CDR1 SGHRS and CDR2 YFSETQ. In DNA form, the CDR3 reads TGCGCCAGCAGCGCTGAATCCAACACTGAAGCTTTCTTT. This codes for CASSAESNTEAFF.

This clonotype is medium-sized (0.01 to 0.1%). The J gene is TRBJ1-3, the V gene TRBV7-2; tentatively, D is TRBD1 (6 bases). Trimming pared 4 bases from V and 4 bases from J, leaving 11 bases between. The CDR3 has 14 residues. Germline V lookup: CDR1 SGHTA, CDR2 FQGNSA. DNA for the CDR3: TGTGCCAGCAGCTCAACCGGGACAGGAAACACCATATATTTT. This translates into CASSSTGTGNTIYF.

In this sample, this clonotype is medium-sized (0.01 to 0.1%). The chain combines TRBV29-1 with TRBJ2-1; D is unclear. The length of the CDR3 is 14 residues. Germline loops: CDR1 SQVTM, CDR2 ANQGSEA. The V gene lost 4 bases and the J gene lost 5 bases, with 15 bases spanning the gap. The CDR3 region is CSVVALRSHNEQFF. CDR3 sequence (DNA): TGCAGCGTTGTAGCTCTCCGCAGCCACAATGAGCAGTTCTTC.

V and J are TRBV24-1 and TRBJ1-5, with D perhaps matching TRBD1 (6 bases). The CDR3 is 13 amino acids. Germline CDR1 reads KGHDR; CDR2 reads SFDVKD. Trimming took 9 bases from V and 2 from J, leaving 10 bases between them. CDR3: CATGGQGNQPQHF. The CDR3 bases are TGTGCCACCGGGGGGCAGGGCAATCAGCCCCAGCATTTT.

By frequency in the sample, this clonotype is medium-sized. The chain combines TRBV20-1 with TRBJ1-2; 7 nucleotides match TRBD1. Germline assignment: CDR1 DFQATT and CDR2 SNEGSKA (reference sequence). The CDR3 contains 14 residues. The junction had 10 bases not matched to a gene; V was cut back by 4 bases and J by 5 bases. CDR3 sequence (DNA): TGCAGTGCTAACCGCAGGGACAGCCTTTATGGCTACACCTTC. This gives the protein CSANRRDSLYGYTF.

This clonotype was detected ten times or more. V usage is TRBV5-5 and J usage is TRBJ2-7; D gene uncertain. Germline CDR1 reads SGHKS; CDR2 reads YYEKEE (reference sequence). The CDR3 has 12 residues. Deletions cut 2 bases from V and 4 bases from J, with 7 bases between. CDR3 region: CASSFKVYEQYF. In nucleotides, the CDR3 is TGTGCCAGCAGCTTTAAAGTTTACGAGCAGTACTTC.

This clonotype is labeled as medium-sized. The rearrangement uses TRBV7-9 and TRBJ2-5, with TRBD2 matching 7 bases. The V and J ends lost 7 bases and 2 bases, in that order; junction bases with no gene match: 13. The CDR3 runs 16 residues. Germline lookup yields CDR1 SEHNR and CDR2 FQNEAQ (reference sequence). CDR3 sequence: CASTFGGGLGQETQYF. The CDR3 DNA sequence: TGTGCCAGCACCTTTGGGGGGGGATTGGGTCAAGAGACCCAGTACTTC.

In its sample, this clonotype was seen many times. The V and J genes are TRBV5-1 and TRBJ1-2; D uncertain. Germline V gene sequence: CDR1 SGHRS, CDR2 YFSETQ. Trimming shortened V by 0 bases and J by 4 bases, and 10 bases separated the two germline ends. The CDR3 spans 14 residues. The CDR3 DNA sequence: TGCGCCAGCAGCTTGGGAGGGTCTGGCTATGGCTACACCTTC. This codes for CASSLGGSGYGYTF.

There are many counts of this clonotype. The chain uses TRBV7-9 and TRBJ2-3, with TRBD1 matching 8 bases. This CDR3 contains 13 residues. The V gene end was trimmed by 5 bases and the J gene end by 4 bases; junction bases not matched to a gene: 2. Per the germline V gene, CDR1 is SEHNR and CDR2 is FQNEAQ (reference sequence). The CDR3 DNA follows: TGTGCCAGCAGCCCACAGGGGGCAGATACGCAGTATTTT. It is translated as CASSPQGADTQYF.

The genes are TRBV3-1 and TRBJ2-1, with D unclear. CDR1 is LGHDT and CDR2 is YNNKEL in the germline V gene (reference sequence). CDR3 length equals 11 residues. V was cut by 0 bases and J by 12 bases, with 6 bases left in between. Here the CDR3 reads CASSQDGGQFF. The CDR3 nucleotides are TGTGCCAGCAGCCAAGACGGTGGGCAGTTCTTC.

The sample holds many counts of this clonotype. The V and J genes are TRBV14 and TRBJ2-1; D is ambiguous. Trimming shortened V by 4 bases and J by 0 bases, and 16 bases separated the two germline ends. Germline V gene lookup returns CDR1 SGHDN and CDR2 FVKESK. The CDR3 has 17 amino acids. The chain's CDR3 is CASSRPPPATSYNEQFF. Here the CDR3 DNA reads TGTGCCAGCAGCCGCCCCCCCCCAGCGACCTCCTACAATGAGCAGTTCTTC.

Relative to its sample, this clonotype is medium-sized. The chain carries TRBV5-1 and TRBJ1-1; possible D gene TRBD1, 6 bases. CDR1 is SGHRS, CDR2 YFSETQ, per germline. This CDR3 is 13 amino acids long. Trimming removed 3 bases from V and 7 bases from J, with 13 bases in between. The CDR3 loop is CASSSTGTYEAFF. As DNA, the CDR3 is TGCGCCAGCAGCTCGACAGGAACGTATGAAGCTTTCTTT. Variable domain in full (rest from reference TRBV5-1 and TRBJ1-1): KAGVTQTPRYLIKTRGQQVTLSCSPISGHRSVSWYQQTPGQGLQFLFEYFSETQRNKGNFPGRFSGRQFSNSRSEMNVSTLELGDSALYLCASSSTGTYEAFFGQGTRLTVV.

This clonotype was recorded many times. Written as DNA, the CDR3 is TGTGCCAGCAGCCCCAGACTGTACACAGATACGCAGTATTTT. This sequence encodes CASSPRLYTDTQYF. V is TRBV7-2 and J is TRBJ2-3; D is ambiguous. The ends were cut back, 5 bases at V and 2 bases at J, with 11 bases in the middle. This CDR3 comprises 14 residues. Germline lookup yields CDR1 SGHTA and CDR2 FQGNSA.

By share, this clonotype counts as medium-sized. The gene calls are TRBV12-3 or TRBV12-4 and TRBJ1-2; tentatively, D is TRBD1 (5 bases). The CDR3 has 12 amino acids. V dropped 4 bases and J dropped 4 bases, with 7 bases sitting between them. CDR3 in DNA: TGTGCCAGCAGTTCCGGGGCCTATGGCTACACCTTC. Its translation is CASSSGAYGYTF.

This clonotype counts as medium-sized. This sequence joins TRBV5-1 and TRBJ1-1; maybe TRBD1 (5 bases). Trimming stripped 3 bases from V and 1 base from J, with 19 bases between. The CDR3 length is 17 residues. Germline CDR1 is SGHRS and CDR2 is YFSETQ. In DNA, the CDR3 is TGCGCCAGCAGCTGGACGGGGCAGGGTAATTCGAACACTGAAGCTTTCTTT. Translating it yields CASSWTGQGNSNTEAFF.

By frequency in the sample, this clonotype is medium-sized. The rearrangement joins TRBV5-1 to TRBJ1-1, with D possibly matching TRBD1 (6 bases). Germline CDR1 SGHRS, CDR2 YFSETQ. The V end was cut by 5 bases, the J end by 8 bases, with 10 bases between. The CDR3 has 11 amino acids. The CDR3 bases are TGCGCCAGCAGTTCTGGACAGGAAGCTTTCTTT. Residues: CASSSGQEAFF.